Sequencing of this TCR beta chain was carried out in a study of T cells in Graves' hyperthyroidism and ophthalmopathy. This clonotype has more than one count but fewer than ten. Regions amplified from RNA transcripts were the TCR beta CDR3 regions. HTBI primers were employed in a first-round RT-PCR of the TCR CDR3. Via MiXCR, TCRdb re-called the multiplex PCR reads, giving one row per CDR3 protein. The data hold approximately 370,000 distinct CDR3 sequences, with about 17% observed a single time. In germline, CDR1 is MGHRA, CDR2 YSYEKL. Trimming removed 0 bases from V and 7 bases from J; junction bases left unmatched: 10. The CDR3 length is 17 residues.

What was sequenced was blood. The receptor's source is a woman in her 30s with Graves' hyperthyroidism that later progressed to Graves' ophthalmopathy. J is TRBJ1-2 and V is TRBV4-1, with 11 bases aligning to TRBD1. This CDR3 is CASSQDRVDRGHIGYTF. The CDR3 nucleotides are TGCGCCAGCAGCCAAGACCGAGTGGACAGGGGGCATATTGGCTACACCTTC.